A selection of T cell receptor beta chains follows, all from one sample in a study of T cell responses to AZD1222 COVID-19 vaccine. The repertoire was sequenced with immunoSEQ multiplex PCR; TCRdb's copy has only in-frame clones and lacks some. The sample shows some 200,000 clones, 88% of them seen only once. The sample was peripheral blood, taken 28 days after the second AZD1222 dose. These receptors all come from an adult who received the AZD1222 COVID-19 vaccine. Both conserved end residues are part of each CDR3. The D gene is left open where the match is weak. Some rows mark clone size as missing; the rest say once, few, many or name a class of expanded clone.

j_gene	d_gene	abundance	len	v_gene	CDR3nt	CDR3aa
TRBJ2-2	TRBD1	-	14	TRBV19	TGTGCCAGTAGTTCGGGACAGTGGGCCGGGGAGCTGTTTTTT	CASSSGQWAGELFF
TRBJ1-4	-	-	17	TRBV28	TGTGCCAGCAGTTTTCTCCCGGGGGGCCTAACTAATGAAAAACTGTTTTTT	CASSFLPGGLTNEKLFF
TRBJ2-2	-	-	15	TRBV6-4	TGTGCCAGCAGGCCTACGACAGGAAAGCACGGGGAGCTGTTTTTT	CASRPTTGKHGELFF
TRBJ2-7	-	-	15	TRBV29-1	TGCAGCGTTGAAAGTAGGGACCGAGGCTCCTACGAGCAGTACTTC	CSVESRDRGSYEQYF
TRBJ2-7	-	-	11	TRBV2	TGTGCCAGCAGGGTCCGATACGAGCAGTACTTC	CASRVRYEQYF
TRBJ1-6	-	-	17	TRBV4-2	TGTGCCAGCAGCCCCGCTGGGAAAAGCTCCTATAATTCACCCCTCCACTTT	CASSPAGKSSYNSPLHF
TRBJ2-7	-	-	15	TRBV15	TGTGCCACCAGCAGAGTTGGGGTCCCCCCCTACGAGCAGTACTTC	CATSRVGVPPYEQYF
TRBJ1-2	-	-	15	TRBV6-2/TRBV6-3	TGTGCCAGCAGTTACTCGGCGGGCACCGTCTATGGCTACACCTTC	CASSYSAGTVYGYTF
TRBJ2-7	-	-	16	TRBV21-1	TGTGCCAGCAGCTCAAAAACTCCGGACAGGGTCTACGAGCAGTACTTC	CASSSKTPDRVYEQYF
TRBJ2-1	-	-	12	TRBV5-1	TGCGCCAGCAGCTCAGGAACGGTTGAGCAGTTCTTC	CASSSGTVEQFF
TRBJ1-3	-	-	16	TRBV19	TGTGCCAGTAGCCCGAAGGGACCGCTCTCTGGAAACACCATATATTTT	CASSPKGPLSGNTIYF
TRBJ2-7	-	-	13	TRBV5-6	TGTGCCAGCAGCTTTGGCGTGTCCTACGAGCAGTACTTC	CASSFGVSYEQYF
TRBJ2-1	-	few	13	TRBV27	TGTGCCAGCAGTCTGGGGACGTACAATGAGCAGTTCTTC	CASSLGTYNEQFF
TRBJ2-5	-	-	13	TRBV12-3/TRBV12-4	TGTGCCAGCACCCGACAGATTCAAGAGACCCAGTACTTC	CASTRQIQETQYF
TRBJ2-5	TRBD1	-	16	TRBV28	TGTGCCAGCAGTCCACACCGACAGGGGGCGGGGGAGACCCAGTACTTC	CASSPHRQGAGETQYF
TRBJ2-7	TRBD2	-	12	TRBV30	TGTGCCCTCGGGACTAGCTTCTACGAGCAGTACTTC	CALGTSFYEQYF
TRBJ2-4	-	once	13	TRBV16	TGTGCCAGCAGCCCCACCAGGACAGACCCTCGGTACTTC	CASSPTRTDPRYF
TRBJ1-6	-	-	14	TRBV24-1	TGTGCCACCAGTGAAAGCAGGCTTAATTCACCCCTCCACTTT	CATSESRLNSPLHF
TRBJ1-2	-	-	12	TRBV7-6	TGTGCCAGCAGCTCAGGGGACTATGGCTACACCTTC	CASSSGDYGYTF